The 20 T cell receptor beta chains below were found in one sample sequenced in a study of CD8 T cells in Susac syndrome. Random hexamers primed reverse transcription of about 0.45 to 1 ug RNA. TCRdb fed the immunoSEQ multiplex PCR reads into MiXCR, producing one record per CDR3 protein. The profile shows some 120,000 distinct CDR3 sequences, less than 95% of them singletons. The material sequenced was CD4+ T cells from PBMCs. These receptors originate from a human donor with multiple sclerosis.

This clonotype was seen a single time. The CDR3: CSVWVEAGYYGYTF. The CDR3 coding sequence is TGCAGCGTTTGGGTGGAGGCGGGCTACTATGGCTACACCTTC. The V gene is TRBV29-1, the J gene TRBJ1-2; no definite D call. The V end lost 5 bases, the J end lost 3 bases, and 16 bases lay between the germline ends. Germline values: CDR1 SQVTM, CDR2 ANQGSEA. This CDR3 region has 14 residues.

This sequence joins TRBV2 and TRBJ2-7; D gene unclear. The CDR3 loop spans 13 amino acids. V was cut by 7 bases and J by 3 bases, with 13 bases left in between. Per the germline V gene, CDR1 is SNHLY and CDR2 is FYNNEI. CDR3 loop: CASNLMGLYEQYF. The CDR3 nucleotides are TGTGCCAGCAATCTAATGGGCCTCTACGAGCAGTACTTC.

The CDR3 sequence: CASSLVRGGGRSAYEQYF. CDR3 sequence (DNA): TGTGCCAGCAGCTTAGTGAGGGGGGGCGGGAGGAGCGCCTACGAGCAGTACTTC. The rearrangement uses TRBV11-2 and TRBJ2-7; 8 bases agree with TRBD2. Losses at the gene ends were 1 base for V and 2 bases for J; bases not matched to a gene: 13. Germline lookup yields CDR1 SGHAT and CDR2 FQNNGV. CDR3 length: 18 amino acids. The whole variable domain, remainder taken from reference TRBV11-2 and TRBJ2-7, is EAGVAQSPRYKIIEKRQSVAFWCNPISGHATLYWYQQILGQGPKLLIQFQNNGVVDDSQLPKDRFSAERLKGVDSTLKIQPAKLEDSAVYLCASSLVRGGGRSAYEQYFGPGTRLTVT.

V and J are TRBV20-1 and TRBJ2-3; D is tentatively TRBD1 or TRBD2 (5 bases each). The CDR3 is made up of 14 amino acids. V was trimmed by 5 bases and J by 2 bases, leaving 14 bases between them. Germline V gene lookup returns CDR1 DFQATT and CDR2 SNEGSKA (reference sequence). CDR3 sequence: CSAPEVGVTDTQYF. The CDR3 DNA sequence: TGCAGTGCTCCCGAAGTGGGGGTCACAGATACGCAGTATTTT.

The J gene is TRBJ1-2, the V gene TRBV20-1; a weak D match, TRBD1 (6 bases). Germline V lookup: CDR1 DFQATT, CDR2 SNEGSKA (reference sequence). This CDR3 region has 13 residues. V was shortened by 5 bases and J by 0 bases, with 10 bases between the two germline ends. This CDR3 reads CSAPWTANYGYTF. CDR3 DNA sequence: TGCAGTGCTCCTTGGACAGCTAACTATGGCTACACCTTC.

This chain uses TRBV3-1 with TRBJ1-2; D gene uncertain. Germline V gene lookup returns CDR1 LGHDT and CDR2 YNNKEL (reference sequence). Trimming shortened V by 3 bases and J by 2 bases, and 7 bases separated the two germline ends. The CDR3 totals 13 residues. DNA of the CDR3: TGTGCCAGCAGCCAGGCTTTGAACTATGGCTACACCTTC. Its protein product is CASSQALNYGYTF.

The CDR3 nucleotides are TGTGCCACCAGCAGAGATGAACTCCTCTCTGGAAACACCATATATTTT. This sequence encodes CATSRDELLSGNTIYF. V gene TRBV15 combines with J gene TRBJ1-3; no clear D. Germline V lookup: CDR1 LNHNV, CDR2 YYDKDF (reference sequence). This CDR3 contains 16 residues. The germline V and J ends were trimmed by 0 bases and 0 bases, with 9 bases remaining between them.

The J gene is TRBJ1-2, the V gene TRBV6-5; tentatively, D is TRBD1 (5 bases). Trimming took off 0 bases at V and 6 bases at J, with 8 bases between the two ends. CDR1 is MNHEY, CDR2 SVGAGI, per germline. This CDR3 region has 13 residues. The CDR3 bases are TGTGCCAGCAGTTACTCGATGGGGGATGGCTACACCTTC. It specifies CASSYSMGDGYTF.

Comments on this clonotype: Because the CDR3's place on the DNA is in doubt, the DNA is left out and the CDR3 is given as listed by TCRdb. The rearrangement uses TRBV3-1 and TRBJ1-1; whether TRBD1, the table's D call, matches the DNA was not checked. The CDR3 length equals 15 residues, ends included. Germline values: CDR1 LGHDT, CDR2 YNNKEL (reference sequence). CDR3 sequence: CASSLFGGGNTEVFF.

This clonotype was observed once. The genes are TRBV6-2 or TRBV6-3 and TRBJ2-5; D may be TRBD1 (5 bases). Germline CDR1 MNHEY, CDR2 SVGEGT. This CDR3 is 14 amino acids long. Trimming removed 1 base at V and 5 bases at J, with 11 bases between. For the CDR3, the DNA is TGTGCCAGCAGTTACTGGGCAGGGATGGAGACCCAGTACTTC. Translation: CASSYWAGMETQYF.

The V and J genes are TRBV4-3 and TRBJ1-2, with unresolved D. The CDR3 spans 14 residues. V lost 0 bases, J lost 8 bases, and 13 bases lay in between. Germline V gives CDR1 LGHNA, CDR2 YSLEER. The CDR3 here is CASSQDTSRGGYTF. The CDR3 coding sequence is TGCGCCAGCAGCCAAGATACTAGCCGTGGAGGCTACACCTTC.

This chain links TRBV6-1 with TRBJ1-5; D remains ambiguous. V lost 7 bases and J lost 6, with 19 bases in between. Germline lookup yields CDR1 MNHNS and CDR2 SASEGT. This CDR3 has 15 residues. CDR3 bases: TGTGCCAGCAACGTTTCCCCGTCCGTGAGTCAGCCCCAGCATTTT. Its translation is CASNVSPSVSQPQHF.

The chain combines TRBV29-1 with TRBJ2-4; TRBD1 is a possible D gene (6 bases). V was trimmed by 4 bases and J by 0 bases, leaving 7 bases between them. The CDR3 is made up of 13 amino acids. Germline CDR1 SQVTM, CDR2 ANQGSEA. CDR3 region: CSVGGLAKNIQYF. The CDR3 region has the DNA TGCAGCGTTGGGGGGCTAGCCAAAAACATTCAGTACTTC.

The chain recombines TRBV7-2 with TRBJ1-2; tentative D call: TRBD1 (6 bases). V was shortened by 1 base and J by 6 bases, with 9 bases between the two germline ends. Germline V gene sequence: CDR1 SGHTA, CDR2 FQGNSA. The CDR3 totals 13 residues. CDR3 in amino acids: CASSLVRGDGYTF. The CDR3 DNA reads TGTGCCAGCAGCTTAGTCAGGGGTGATGGCTACACCTTC.

The rearrangement links TRBV5-1 to TRBJ2-2; D might be TRBD1 or TRBD2, each matching 7 bases. Germline-derived CDR1 and CDR2 are SGHRS and YFSETQ. The CDR3 covers 21 residues. V lost 3 bases, J lost 0 bases, and 27 bases lay in between. As DNA, the CDR3 is TGCGCCAGCAGCTCGCTCGGGGGGACAGCTAGCCACGGTACGAACACCGGGGAGCTGTTTTTT. Protein product: CASSSLGGTASHGTNTGELFF.

The chain has TRBV5-4 and TRBJ1-1, with 8 nucleotides matching TRBD1. The length of the CDR3 is 12 residues. The trim removed 4 bases at V and 5 bases at J, leaving 1 base unmatched. The germline gives CDR1 SGHNT, CDR2 YYREEE (reference sequence). CDR3 coding DNA: TGTGCCAGCAGCAACAGGGGGACTGAAGCTTTCTTT. Translated, it gives CASSNRGTEAFF.

The V and J genes are TRBV20-1 and TRBJ2-1; D remains ambiguous. Germline assignment: CDR1 DFQATT and CDR2 SNEGSKA (reference sequence). V was trimmed by 6 bases and J by 0 bases, leaving 12 bases between them. The CDR3 runs 14 residues. This CDR3 reads CSAHPYSSYNEQFF. CDR3 DNA sequence: TGCAGTGCCCACCCCTATAGCTCCTACAATGAGCAGTTCTTC.

The V gene is TRBV12-3 or TRBV12-4, the J gene TRBJ1-1; D call uncertain. This CDR3 is built from 14 residues. V was pared by 4 bases and J by 4 bases, with 13 bases between. The chain's CDR3 is CASSSRTTSTEAFF. CDR3 DNA: TGTGCCAGCAGTTCCCGGACGACGAGCACTGAAGCTTTCTTT.

This clonotype came up a few times. The chain joins TRBV6-6 to TRBJ1-1; D is ambiguous. Looked up from germline, CDR1 is MNHNY and CDR2 is SVGAGI (reference sequence). Deletions cut 4 bases from V and 1 base from J, with 7 bases between. The CDR3 covers 13 residues. The CDR3 region has the DNA TGTGCCAGCAGTTTTCCGGGGAACACTGAAGCTTTCTTT. This sequence encodes CASSFPGNTEAFF.

The chain couples TRBV27 to TRBJ2-5; D gene uncertain. Trimming left V 1 base short and J 3 bases short, with 12 bases between. Germline assignment: CDR1 MNHEY and CDR2 SMNVEV (reference sequence). CDR3 length: 15 amino acids. CDR3 loop: CASSLLGAREETQYF. The CDR3 nucleotides read TGTGCCAGCAGTTTATTGGGCGCCAGAGAAGAGACCCAGTACTTC.